This entry is about one T cell receptor (beta chain). Using immunoSEQ multiplex PCR, the repertoire was profiled, and TCRdb retains in-frame clones only, with some absent. The data show roughly 160,000 clones, with roughly 84% seen just once and 13% to 15% held by the top ten. This CDR3 has 14 amino acids. The germline V gene has CDR1 MNHEY and CDR2 SVGEGT. The ends were cut back, 2 bases at V and 5 bases at J, with 9 bases in the middle. The data originate from a study of blood T cell repertoires in COVID-19. Study in general: The samples span acute and convalescent COVID-19 from the United States, Italy and Spain. The analysed material was cDNA or gDNA that came from T cells, B-cell-depleted T cells, or PBMCs.

The source material was peripheral blood. This sequence joins TRBV6-2 or TRBV6-3 and TRBJ2-2; D perhaps matches TRBD1 (5 bases). The origin of this receptor is a man aged 18 to 29 with active or convalescent COVID-19. The CDR3 sequence is CASSYRGRTGELFF. The CDR3 DNA is TGTGCCAGCAGTTACAGGGGAAGGACCGGGGAGCTGTTTTTT.